One and the same sample provided the 18 T cell receptor beta chains below, sequenced in a study of cytomegalovirus exposure and HLA in healthy donors (dated 2017 in TCRdb). The library was built by means of the immunoSEQ multiplex PCR assay. For the multiplex PCR, a mixture combining 60 forward primers for TCR Vbeta segments and 13 reverse primers for TCR Jbeta segments was used. In its TCRdb copy, this immuneACCESS table keeps in-frame sequences only and misses some clones. Where compared with another copy, unresolved V genes explain less than half of these, and the others have no known cause. The sample table lists roughly 160,000 clones, 70% to 80% of them with a count of one. Jointly, the top ten make up 1.3% of the sample. The sequenced sample consisted of PBMCs. The receptors were sampled from a woman between 50 and 59 years old in good health and CMV-seronegative.

The rearrangement joins TRBV28 to TRBJ2-2; D uncertain. The CDR3 has 10 residues. Germline V gene sequence: CDR1 MDHEN, CDR2 SYDVKM. V lost 11 bases and J lost 7, with 8 bases in between. In DNA, the CDR3 is TGTGCCTGCCCGAGCGGGGAGCTGTTTTTT. It translates to CACPSGELFF.

This rearrangement joins TRBV29-1 to TRBJ2-7, with 7 bases aligning to TRBD1. Germline V lookup: CDR1 SQVTM, CDR2 ANQGSEA. The CDR3 spans 12 residues. V was clipped by 6 bases and J by 4 bases; unmatched bases: 6. In DNA, the CDR3 is TGCAGCGTCGCCCGACAGGGTTACGAGCAGTACTTC. Translation gives CSVARQGYEQYF.

The chain couples TRBV15 to TRBJ1-2, with a possible D match to TRBD1 (6 bases). Germline values: CDR1 LNHNV, CDR2 YYDKDF (reference sequence). The CDR3 is 14 amino acids. V was clipped by 5 bases and J by 6 bases, with 16 bases between them. CDR3 sequence: CATSSRNRADGYTF. The CDR3 bases are TGTGCCACCAGCTCTAGGAACAGGGCGGATGGCTACACCTTC.

The genes are TRBV4-3 and TRBJ2-3; 8 bases match TRBD2. Germline CDR1 is LGHNA and CDR2 is YSLEER. The CDR3 sequence is 16 residues long. Trimming at V came to 1 base and at J to 4 bases, leaving 7 bases not matched to a gene. The CDR3 DNA reads as TGCGCCAGCAGCCAAGGCGGGGGGCCTGGGGCAGATACGCAGTATTTT. It encodes CASSQGGGPGADTQYF.

This chain uses TRBV15 with TRBJ1-5; D remains unclear. Trimming left V 0 bases short and J 4 bases short, with 13 bases between. Germline V gene sequence: CDR1 LNHNV, CDR2 YYDKDF (reference sequence). CDR3 size: 16 residues. CDR3 in amino acids: CATSRELSQTNQPQHF. The CDR3 DNA follows: TGTGCCACCAGCAGAGAGCTGAGCCAGACTAATCAGCCCCAGCATTTT.

About this clone itself: Different DNA sequences within this sample yield the same CDR3. The V gene is TRBV19, the J gene TRBJ1-4, with D possibly being TRBD1 (6 bases). The CDR3 extends over 14 amino acids. Germline assignment: CDR1 LNHDA and CDR2 SQIVND (reference sequence). Deletions cut 6 bases from V and 8 bases from J, with 16 bases between. Here the CDR3 DNA reads TGTGCCAGTAGCTCAGGGGAGCGTGGGGAAAAACTGTTTTTT. As protein: CASSSGERGEKLFF.

The V and J genes are TRBV30 and TRBJ1-6; 7 nucleotides agree with TRBD1. The CDR3 sequence is 15 residues long. The junction had 4 bases not matched to a gene; V was cut back by 1 base and J by 4 bases. Germline CDR1 GTSNPN, CDR2 SVGIG (reference sequence). The CDR3: CAWSEGASYNSPLHF. CDR3 DNA: TGTGCCTGGAGTGAGGGGGCCTCTTATAATTCACCCCTCCACTTT.

The genes are TRBV28 and TRBJ1-2; 9 bases fit TRBD1. Germline CDR1 and CDR2: MDHEN and SYDVKM. The CDR3 runs 14 residues. V shed 4 bases, J shed 2 bases, and the junction held 2 bases outside the gene matches. The DNA for the CDR3 is TGTGCCAGCAGTTGGGACAGGGACAACTATGGCTACACCTTC. It is translated as CASSWDRDNYGYTF.

This clone turned up a few times. The V and J genes are TRBV6-6 and TRBJ1-1, with D uncertain. V lost 2 bases and J 1 base, leaving 8 bases between the germline ends. CDR1 and CDR2 from the germline V gene are MNHNY and SVGAGI (reference sequence). This CDR3 contains 14 residues. Written as DNA, the CDR3 is TGTGCCAGCAGTTACGGCGGCCGGAACACTGAAGCTTTCTTT. This sequence encodes CASSYGGRNTEAFF.

This chain joins TRBV7-2 and TRBJ2-7; TRBD1 matches at 10 bases. V lost 5 bases and J lost 8; bases outside the gene matches: 12. Germline V gene sequence: CDR1 SGHTA, CDR2 FQGNSA. This CDR3 region has 15 residues. CDR3 in DNA: TGTGCCAGCAGCCTAAGACAGGGGGCTAAAGCGAAGCAGTACTTC. Its translation: CASSLRQGAKAKQYF.

This clone has more than one count but fewer than ten. In DNA form, the CDR3 reads TGTGCCAGCAGCTTAGAGTCAGGGTACACTGAAGCTTTCTTT. It yields the protein CASSLESGYTEAFF. J is TRBJ1-1 and V is TRBV7-8, with D perhaps matching TRBD1 (5 bases). V gave up 1 base and J gave up 3 bases, with 9 bases separating them. This CDR3 has 14 residues. Germline V CDR1 and CDR2: SGHVS, FQNEAQ. Full variable domain (rest looked up from reference TRBV7-8 and TRBJ1-1): GAGVSQSPRYKVAKRGQDVALRCDPISGHVSLFWYQQALGQGPEFLTYFQNEAQLDKSGLPSDRFFAERPEGSVSTLKIQRTQQEDSAVYLCASSLESGYTEAFFGQGTRLTVV.

The CDR3 DNA is TGCAGCGTTGAGGACTACCAACCAGACGATGAGCAGTTCTTC. It encodes CSVEDYQPDDEQFF. J is TRBJ2-1 and V is TRBV29-1, with D tentatively TRBD2 (6 bases). V was clipped by 3 bases and J by 8 bases, with 17 bases between them. CDR3 size: 14 residues. The germline gives CDR1 SQVTM, CDR2 ANQGSEA.

The rearrangement joins TRBV5-6 to TRBJ2-1; 7 nucleotides agree with TRBD2. With V trimmed by 4 bases and J by 5 bases, 9 bases remained unmatched. CDR3 size: 15 residues. Germline values: CDR1 SGHDT, CDR2 YYEEEE. The CDR3 DNA sequence: TGTGCCAGCAGCCTCCGCCGACTAGCAAACAATGAGCAGTTCTTC. It translates to CASSLRRLANNEQFF.

V and J are TRBV5-1 and TRBJ1-6; D gene unclear. The CDR3 spans 14 residues. The germline V gene has CDR1 SGHRS and CDR2 YFSETQ. V lost 3 bases and J lost 9, with 13 bases in between. This CDR3 reads CASSWSGEVSPLHF. The CDR3 region has the DNA TGCGCCAGCAGCTGGTCCGGGGAGGTTTCACCCCTCCACTTT. Looking up the rest from reference TRBV5-1 and TRBJ1-6 gives the full variable domain: KAGVTQTPRYLIKTRGQQVTLSCSPISGHRSVSWYQQTPGQGLQFLFEYFSETQRNKGNFPGRFSGRQFSNSRSEMNVSTLELGDSALYLCASSWSGEVSPLHFGNGTRLTVT.

This rearrangement joins TRBV29-1 to TRBJ1-4; 7 bases match TRBD1. This CDR3 spans 13 amino acids. CDR1 SQVTM and CDR2 ANQGSEA come from the germline V gene. V lost 6 bases and J lost 8; bases outside the gene matches: 9. This CDR3 reads CSVNRGVGEKLFF. In nucleotides, the CDR3 is TGCAGCGTCAACAGGGGTGTAGGGGAAAAACTGTTTTTT. The whole variable domain, remainder taken from reference TRBV29-1 and TRBJ1-4, is SAVISQKPSRDICQRGTSLTIQCQVDSQVTMMFWYRQQPGQSLTLIATANQGSEATYESGFVIDKFPISRPNLTFSTLTVSNMSPEDSSIYLCSVNRGVGEKLFFGSGTQLSVL.

The rearrangement links TRBV14 to TRBJ1-2, with D unresolved. Looked up from germline, CDR1 is SGHDN and CDR2 is FVKESK. This CDR3 comprises 11 residues. V dropped 10 bases and J dropped 7 bases, with 13 bases sitting between them. The DNA for the CDR3 is TGTGCCACCAACACAAGGAGTGGCTACACCTTC. Amino acids: CATNTRSGYTF.

This clone was observed a few times. J is TRBJ2-3 and V is TRBV28; no clear D. Per the germline V gene, CDR1 is MDHEN and CDR2 is SYDVKM. The CDR3 has 15 amino acids. The germline V and J ends were trimmed by 7 bases and 2 bases, with 16 bases remaining between them. CDR3 DNA: TGTGCCAGCACCTCCCATGCGAGACACACAGATACGCAGTATTTT. It codes for CASTSHARHTDTQYF.

The V gene is TRBV5-1, the J gene TRBJ2-7, with 9 bases identical to TRBD1. The CDR3 runs to 16 residues. From germline, CDR1 is SGHRS and CDR2 YFSETQ. Trimming at V came to 4 bases and at J to 1 base, leaving 9 bases not matched to a gene. CDR3 nucleotides: TGCGCCAGCAGCCCTAACGCGGGGACAGGGTCCTACGAGCAGTACTTC. It encodes CASSPNAGTGSYEQYF.